The source of this T cell receptor (beta chain) is a study of human T cells and chemical hapten exposure. Of note for this clonotype: What it binds is not known.

Time point of the sample: patch test 3, about 24 weeks after DPC sensitization. Treatment: therapeutic diphenylcyclopropenone sensitization with weekly scalp DPC. Study findings and constraints: In comparison with controls, expanded TCRs gave rise to a significantly larger number of large CDR3 similarity clusters.

V gave up 5 bases and J gave up 1 base; unmatched junction bases: 9. The CDR3 has 16 residues. From germline, CDR1 is SGHTA and CDR2 FQGNSA. TCRdb re-called the RACE reads with MiXCR, one entry per CDR3 protein. The sample yields 85,000 to 100,000 distinct CDR3 sequences, less than 35% seen once. The chain joins TRBV7-2 to TRBJ2-3, with 7 bases fitting TRBD2. Sequencing was performed on whole blood, taken in connection with sensitization to the hapten diphenylcyclopropenone (DPC). The clonotype was recovered from a man aged 40-50 years with alopecia areata. Some clones in this sample may be carry-over from other donors' samples. CDR3 region: CASSPLAGVGTDTQYF. Written as DNA, the CDR3 is TGTGCCAGCAGCCCATTGGCGGGAGTTGGCACAGATACGCAGTATTTT.